This T cell receptor (beta chain) came from a study of radiation and T cells in renal cell carcinoma. The CDR3 consists of 15 residues. Germline CDR1 LNHDA, CDR2 SQIVND (reference sequence). Unmatched junction bases numbered 8, after V lost 4 bases and J lost 5 bases. Here immunoSEQ multiplex PCR was the method, and the copy in TCRdb shows in-frame clones only, minus some. The sample lists 100,000 to 150,000 clones, 81% occurring once. Time point denoted: blood 2 weeks post-SBRT. The treatment denotes: 15 Gy SBRT to primary tumor, nephrectomy 4 weeks later. This sequence was found in a man over 45 with renal cell carcinoma. Here the sequenced sample was blood, taken from a patient whose treatment included radiotherapy and nephrectomy. The chain joins TRBV19 to TRBJ2-5; 9 nucleotides agree with TRBD1. CDR3 loop: CASSTRQGELETQYF. CDR3 DNA sequence: TGTGCCAGTAGTACTCGACAGGGGGAGCTTGAGACCCAGTACTTC.